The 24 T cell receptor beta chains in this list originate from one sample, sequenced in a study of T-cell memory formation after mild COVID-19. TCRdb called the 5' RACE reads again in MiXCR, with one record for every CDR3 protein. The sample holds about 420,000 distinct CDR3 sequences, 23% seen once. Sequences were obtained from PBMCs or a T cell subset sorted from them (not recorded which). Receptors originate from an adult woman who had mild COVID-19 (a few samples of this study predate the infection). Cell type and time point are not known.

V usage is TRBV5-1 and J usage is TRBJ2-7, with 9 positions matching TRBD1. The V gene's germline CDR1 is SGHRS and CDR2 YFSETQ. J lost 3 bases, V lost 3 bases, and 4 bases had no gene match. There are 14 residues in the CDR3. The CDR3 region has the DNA TGCGCCAGCAGCTACGGGACAGGGCACTACGAGCAGTACTTC. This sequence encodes CASSYGTGHYEQYF.

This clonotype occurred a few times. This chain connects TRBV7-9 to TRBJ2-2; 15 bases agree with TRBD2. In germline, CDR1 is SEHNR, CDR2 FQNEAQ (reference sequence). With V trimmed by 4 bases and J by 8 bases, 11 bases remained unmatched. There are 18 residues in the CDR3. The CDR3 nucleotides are TGTGCCAGCAGCTCCTCAGGACTAGCGGGAGGGCCTGCAGGGGAGCTGTTTTTT. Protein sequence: CASSSSGLAGGPAGELFF. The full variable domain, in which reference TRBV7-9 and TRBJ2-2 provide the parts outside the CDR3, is DTGVSQNPRHKITKRGQNVTFRCDPISEHNRLYWYRQTLGQGPEFLTYFQNEAQLEKSRLLSDRFSAERPKGSFSTLEIQRTEQGDSAMYLCASSSSGLAGGPAGELFFGEGSRLTVL.

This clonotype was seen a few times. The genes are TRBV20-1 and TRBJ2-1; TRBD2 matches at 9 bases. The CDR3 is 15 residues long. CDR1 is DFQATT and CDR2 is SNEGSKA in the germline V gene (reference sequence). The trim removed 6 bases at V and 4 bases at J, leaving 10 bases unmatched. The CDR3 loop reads CSATPATSGYNEQFF. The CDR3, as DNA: TGCAGTGCCACGCCGGCGACTAGCGGTTACAATGAGCAGTTCTTC.

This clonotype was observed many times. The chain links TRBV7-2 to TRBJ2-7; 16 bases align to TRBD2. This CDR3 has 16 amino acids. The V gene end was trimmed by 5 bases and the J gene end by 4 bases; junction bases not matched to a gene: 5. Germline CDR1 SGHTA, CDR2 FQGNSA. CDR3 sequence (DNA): TGTGCCAGCAGCGGGACTAGCGGGAGGGGACCTTACGAGCAGTACTTC. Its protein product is CASSGTSGRGPYEQYF.

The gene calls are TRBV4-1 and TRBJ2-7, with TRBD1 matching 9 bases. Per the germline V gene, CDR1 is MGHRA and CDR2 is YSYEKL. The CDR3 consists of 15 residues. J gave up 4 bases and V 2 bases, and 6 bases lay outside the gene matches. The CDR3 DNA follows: TGCGCCAGCAGCCAACTCCGGGACAGGGTATACGAGCAGTACTTC. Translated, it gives CASSQLRDRVYEQYF.

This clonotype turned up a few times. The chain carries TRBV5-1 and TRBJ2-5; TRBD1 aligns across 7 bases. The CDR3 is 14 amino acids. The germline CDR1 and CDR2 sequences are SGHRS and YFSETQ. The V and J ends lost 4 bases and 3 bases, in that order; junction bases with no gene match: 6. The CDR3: CASSTPGQKETQYF. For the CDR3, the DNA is TGCGCCAGCAGCACCCCGGGACAGAAAGAGACCCAGTACTTC. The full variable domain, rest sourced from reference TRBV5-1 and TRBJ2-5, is KAGVTQTPRYLIKTRGQQVTLSCSPISGHRSVSWYQQTPGQGLQFLFEYFSETQRNKGNFPGRFSGRQFSNSRSEMNVSTLELGDSALYLCASSTPGQKETQYFGPGTRLLVL.

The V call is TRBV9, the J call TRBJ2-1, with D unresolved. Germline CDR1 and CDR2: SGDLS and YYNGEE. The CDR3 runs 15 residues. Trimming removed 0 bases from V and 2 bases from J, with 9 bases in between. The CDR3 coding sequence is TGTGCCAGCAGCGTAGTCGGTCAAACCTACAATGAGCAGTTCTTC. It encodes CASSVVGQTYNEQFF.

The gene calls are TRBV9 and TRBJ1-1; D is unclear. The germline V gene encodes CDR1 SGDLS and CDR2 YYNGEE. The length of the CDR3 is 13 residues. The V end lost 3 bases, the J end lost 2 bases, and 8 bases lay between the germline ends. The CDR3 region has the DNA TGTGCCAGCAGCGAATCCCTTAACACTGAAGCTTTCTTT. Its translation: CASSESLNTEAFF.

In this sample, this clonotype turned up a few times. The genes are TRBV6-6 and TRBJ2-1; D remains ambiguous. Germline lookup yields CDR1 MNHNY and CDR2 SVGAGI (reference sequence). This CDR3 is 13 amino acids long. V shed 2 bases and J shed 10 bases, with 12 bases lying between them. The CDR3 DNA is TGTGCCAGCAGTTACAGATTCAGTGGCGAGCAGTTCTTC. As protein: CASSYRFSGEQFF.

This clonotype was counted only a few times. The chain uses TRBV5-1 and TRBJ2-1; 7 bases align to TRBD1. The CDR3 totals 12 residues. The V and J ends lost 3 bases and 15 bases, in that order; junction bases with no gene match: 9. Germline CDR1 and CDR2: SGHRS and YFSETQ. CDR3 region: CASSSGQPLWFF. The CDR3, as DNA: TGCGCCAGCAGCTCGGGACAGCCGTTATGGTTCTTC.

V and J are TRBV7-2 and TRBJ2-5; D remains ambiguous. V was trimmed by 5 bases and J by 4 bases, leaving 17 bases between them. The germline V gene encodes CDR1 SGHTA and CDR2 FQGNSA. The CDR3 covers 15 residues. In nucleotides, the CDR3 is TGTGCCAGCAGCCCGAGGTTGGCGTTCTCAGAGACCCAGTACTTC. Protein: CASSPRLAFSETQYF.

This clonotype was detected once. CDR3 in amino acids: CASSFETASSGYTF. CDR3 coding DNA: TGTGCCAGCAGCTTTGAGACTGCCTCCAGCGGCTACACCTTC. The chain links TRBV7-9 to TRBJ1-2; D is uncertain. Per germline, CDR1 SEHNR and CDR2 FQNEAQ (reference sequence). This CDR3 has 14 amino acids. The germline V and J ends were trimmed by 3 bases and 8 bases, with 16 bases remaining between them.

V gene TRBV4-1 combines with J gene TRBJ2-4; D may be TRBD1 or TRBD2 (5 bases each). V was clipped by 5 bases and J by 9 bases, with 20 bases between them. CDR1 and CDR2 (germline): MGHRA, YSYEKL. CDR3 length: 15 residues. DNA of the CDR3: TGCGCCAGCAGCTCAATACCCGGGACCTTAAGCATTCAGTACTTC. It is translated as CASSSIPGTLSIQYF.

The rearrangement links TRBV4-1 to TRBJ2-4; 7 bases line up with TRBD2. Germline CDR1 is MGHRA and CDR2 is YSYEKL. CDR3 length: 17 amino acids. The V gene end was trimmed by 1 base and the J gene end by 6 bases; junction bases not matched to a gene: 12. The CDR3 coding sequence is TGCGCCAGCAGCCAAGGAGGTGGGGGGGTCGGATTAAACATTCAGTACTTC. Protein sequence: CASSQGGGGVGLNIQYF.

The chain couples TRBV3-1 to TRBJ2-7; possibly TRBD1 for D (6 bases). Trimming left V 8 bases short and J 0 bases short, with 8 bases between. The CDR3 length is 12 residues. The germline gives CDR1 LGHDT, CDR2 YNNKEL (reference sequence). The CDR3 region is CASGQHSYEQYF. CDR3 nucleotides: TGTGCCAGCGGACAGCACTCCTACGAGCAGTACTTC.

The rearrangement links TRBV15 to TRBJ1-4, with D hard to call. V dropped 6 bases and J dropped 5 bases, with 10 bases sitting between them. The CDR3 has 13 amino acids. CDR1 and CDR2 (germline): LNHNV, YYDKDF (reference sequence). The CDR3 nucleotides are TGTGCCACCAGGTCAGGACTGAATGAAAAACTGTTTTTT. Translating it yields CATRSGLNEKLFF.

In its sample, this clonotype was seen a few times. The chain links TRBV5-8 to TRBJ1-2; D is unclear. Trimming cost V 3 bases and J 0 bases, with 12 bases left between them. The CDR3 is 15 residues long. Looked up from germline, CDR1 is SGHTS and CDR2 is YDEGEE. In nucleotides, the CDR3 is TGTGCCAGCAGCTACAGACCCGCACCTAACTATGGCTACACCTTC. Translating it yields CASSYRPAPNYGYTF.

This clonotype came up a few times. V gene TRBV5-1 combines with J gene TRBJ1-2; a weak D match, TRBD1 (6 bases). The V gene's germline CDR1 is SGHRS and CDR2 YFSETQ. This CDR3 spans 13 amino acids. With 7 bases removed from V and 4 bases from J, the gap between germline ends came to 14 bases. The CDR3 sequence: CASGNRDIYGYTF. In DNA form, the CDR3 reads TGCGCCAGCGGCAACCGGGACATCTATGGCTACACCTTC.

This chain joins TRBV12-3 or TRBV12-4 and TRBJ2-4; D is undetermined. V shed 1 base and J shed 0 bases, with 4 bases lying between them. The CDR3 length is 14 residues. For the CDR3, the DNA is TGTGCCAGCAGTTTAGGGACAGCCAAAAACATTCAGTACTTC. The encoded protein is CASSLGTAKNIQYF.

The CDR3: CASSRKLDSSNGYTF. The CDR3 DNA reads as TGTGCCAGCAGCCGTAAACTGGACTCTTCTAATGGCTACACCTTC. This chain uses TRBV27 with TRBJ1-2; no definite D call. The V gene's germline CDR1 is MNHEY and CDR2 SMNVEV (reference sequence). There are 15 residues in the CDR3. V gave up 6 bases and J gave up 6 bases, with 20 bases separating them.

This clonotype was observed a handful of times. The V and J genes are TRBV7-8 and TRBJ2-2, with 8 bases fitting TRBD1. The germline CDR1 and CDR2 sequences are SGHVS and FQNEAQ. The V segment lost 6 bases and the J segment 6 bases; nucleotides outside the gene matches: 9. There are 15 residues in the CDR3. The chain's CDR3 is CASSSRTGRPGELFF. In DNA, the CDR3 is TGTGCCAGCAGTTCTAGGACAGGGCGTCCCGGGGAGCTGTTTTTT.

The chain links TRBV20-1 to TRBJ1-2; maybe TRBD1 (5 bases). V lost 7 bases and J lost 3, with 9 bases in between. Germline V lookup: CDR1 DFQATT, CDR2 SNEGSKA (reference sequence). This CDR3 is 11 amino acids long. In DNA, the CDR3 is TGCAGTGAGAGGGGCGACTATGGCTACACCTTC. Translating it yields CSERGDYGYTF.

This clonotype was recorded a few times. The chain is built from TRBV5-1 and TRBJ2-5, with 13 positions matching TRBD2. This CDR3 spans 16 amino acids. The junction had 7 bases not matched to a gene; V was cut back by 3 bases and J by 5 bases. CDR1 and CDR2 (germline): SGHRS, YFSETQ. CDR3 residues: CASSSGLAGAEETQYF. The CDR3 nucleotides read TGCGCCAGCAGCTCCGGACTAGCGGGAGCTGAGGAGACCCAGTACTTC.

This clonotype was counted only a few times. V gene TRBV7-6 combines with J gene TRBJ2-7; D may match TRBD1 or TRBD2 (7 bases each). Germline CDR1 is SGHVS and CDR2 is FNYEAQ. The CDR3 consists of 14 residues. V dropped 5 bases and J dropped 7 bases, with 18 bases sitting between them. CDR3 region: CASSLGPGGVEQYF. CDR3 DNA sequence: TGTGCCAGCAGCCTAGGTCCAGGGGGGGTAGAGCAGTACTTC.